These T cell receptor beta chains were read from a single sample in a study of response to subunit inactivated influenza vaccine. TCRdb independently ran MiXCR on the RT-PCR reads; one entry per CDR3 protein. Seen here are 500,000 to 600,000 distinct CDR3 sequences, 10% to 15% observed once, and the top ten hold less than 15%. This sample comprised PBMCs from blood, obtained 40 to 50 days after vaccination. The source of these receptors is a man in his fifties who received an inactivated influenza vaccine. CDR3s include the opening cysteine and the closing phenylalanine or tryptophan.

j_gene,v_gene,CDR3aa
TRBJ2-5,TRBV24-1,CATSDPGTARSQYF
TRBJ2-7,TRBV7-2,CASSLSRGQAYEQYF
TRBJ2-7,TRBV12-3/TRBV12-4,CASSSGYFEQYF
TRBJ2-7,TRBV7-6,CASSYDRFSYEQYF
TRBJ1-5,TRBV4-3,CASSQDPGTGGNQPQHF
TRBJ2-2,TRBV5-6,CASSRWRLRGTGELFF
TRBJ1-5,TRBV7-8,CASSLAGQKSGQPQHF
TRBJ2-5,TRBV7-9,CASSLGSVRETQYF
TRBJ2-7,TRBV10-3,CAISERDRASYEQYF
TRBJ2-7,TRBV29-1,CSVHGDSYEQYF
TRBJ2-5,TRBV3-1,CASSQLGGQVETQYF
TRBJ2-2,TRBV7-2,CASSFGPNTGELFF
TRBJ2-2,TRBV11-2,CASSLVGSRNGELFF
TRBJ2-3,TRBV4-3,CASSQGFLAGGPVTDTQYF
TRBJ2-5,TRBV28,CASSDTGVGETQYF
TRBJ2-5,TRBV4-3,CASSPRQGNGAQYF
TRBJ2-7,TRBV9,CASSATGLAGVYEQYF
TRBJ1-2,TRBV11-2,CASSTGTPYGYTF
TRBJ2-1,TRBV4-3,CASSQDSGNEQFF
TRBJ1-4,TRBV3-1,CASSQDLGRKFF